The 4 T cell receptor beta chains in this list originate from one sample, sequenced in a study of low-dose radiotherapy and immunotherapy resistance in tumors. Primers used for first-strand cDNA, a TRAV- and TRBV-specific set, covered both alpha and beta chains. TCR amplification ran about 20 PCR cycles using constant-region and V-primer adapter primers. MiXCR, applied by TCRdb to the reads, yields one record per CDR3 protein. Here the sample spans about 6,600 distinct CDR3 sequences, around 50% being singletons. The receptor source for this set is a human donor with advanced metastatic prostate, ovarian, gallbladder or colorectal cancer (not recorded which). This table probably holds off-target reads from a library built for another chain.

The chain employs TRBV5-8 and TRBJ1-5, with TRBD1 identical over 7 bases. V was clipped by 4 bases and J by 3 bases; unmatched bases: 7. The CDR3 has 15 residues. Germline lookup yields CDR1 SGHTS and CDR2 YDEGEE. The CDR3 protein is CASSGGTALNQPQHF. CDR3 nucleotides: TGTGCCAGCAGCGGCGGGACAGCCCTCAATCAGCCCCAGCATTTT.

This clonotype was seen only once. The chain is built from TRBV5-4 and TRBJ2-1; D uncertain. Trimming pared 0 bases from V and 5 bases from J, leaving 9 bases between. This CDR3 contains 14 residues. Germline loops: CDR1 SGHNT, CDR2 YYREEE (reference sequence). In DNA form, the CDR3 reads TGTGCCAGCAGCTTGGAAGGGATCCACAATGAGCAGTTCTTC. Translation: CASSLEGIHNEQFF. The whole variable domain, remainder taken from reference TRBV5-4 and TRBJ2-1, is ETGVTQSPTHLIKTRGQQVTLRCSSQSGHNTVSWYQQALGQGPQFIFQYYREEENGRGNFPPRFSGLQFPNYSSELNVNALELDDSALYLCASSLEGIHNEQFFGPGTRLTVL.

The chain employs TRBV5-1 and TRBJ2-7, with D perhaps TRBD1 (5 bases). V lost 2 bases to trimming and J lost 1 base, with 10 bases between them. The germline V gene has CDR1 SGHRS and CDR2 YFSETQ. The CDR3 length is 14 residues. As DNA, the CDR3 is TGCGCCAGCAGCTTATTAGGGGCGTCCTACGAGCAGTACTTC. This sequence encodes CASSLLGASYEQYF. The whole variable domain, filled in from reference TRBV5-1 and TRBJ2-7, reads KAGVTQTPRYLIKTRGQQVTLSCSPISGHRSVSWYQQTPGQGLQFLFEYFSETQRNKGNFPGRFSGRQFSNSRSEMNVSTLELGDSALYLCASSLLGASYEQYFGPGTRLTVT.

V and J are TRBV7-3 and TRBJ2-7; 10 bases agree with TRBD2. This CDR3 has 16 residues. Unmatched junction bases numbered 9, after V lost 2 bases and J lost 5 bases. Germline CDR1 reads SGHTA; CDR2 reads FQGTGA. This CDR3 reads CASSLGWSSGGDEQYF. The CDR3 DNA sequence: TGTGCCAGCAGCTTAGGGTGGTCTAGCGGGGGAGACGAGCAGTACTTC. Together with reference TRBV7-3 and TRBJ2-7, the CDR3 gives the full variable domain: GAGVSQTPSNKVTEKGKYVELRCDPISGHTALYWYRQSLGQGPEFLIYFQGTGAADDSGLPNDRFFAVRPEGSVSTLKIQRTERGDSAVYLCASSLGWSSGGDEQYFGPGTRLTVT.